Described below is a single T cell receptor beta chain sequence and its context. Its antigen is still unknown. The data were taken from a study of shared clonotypes between healthy human individuals. Study context: Three plates each covered CD4 naive and memory; CD8 naive two, CD8 memory one. Study-wide findings and caveats: It was expected that sequencing depth would affect clonotype sharing among donors.

Deep was the level at which the assay was run. Using immunoSEQ multiplex PCR, the repertoire was profiled, and TCRdb retains in-frame clones only, with some absent. This table has some 630,000 clones, roughly 96% appearing once. Cells designated naive CD8 were CD45RO-negative and were positively selected for CCR7, with terminally differentiated effector memory CD45RA+ cells excluded. Healthy HIV-negative adults without recent acute infections or vaccinations served as donors. V was shortened by 0 bases and J by 7 bases, with 14 bases between the two germline ends. Germline CDR1 SGDLS, CDR2 YYNGEE. CDR3 length equals 14 residues.

The chain recombines TRBV9 with TRBJ2-7; D gene ambiguous. The source of this sequence is a woman aged 30 to 39 in good health. Sequencing was performed on naive CD8+ T cells sorted from blood. The CDR3 reads CASSVAGTVEEQYF. DNA for the CDR3: TGTGCCAGCAGCGTAGCTGGTACGGTCGAAGAGCAGTACTTC.